This record looks at one T cell receptor beta chain sequence and its context. The data belong to a study of blood T cell repertoires in COVID-19. Overall study context: The analysed material was cDNA or gDNA that came from T cells, B-cell-depleted T cells, or PBMCs.

V lost 4 bases, J lost 3 bases, and 6 bases stayed unmatched. This CDR3 comprises 16 residues. Germline V CDR1 and CDR2: LNHDA, SQIVND (reference sequence). TCRdb's table, derived via immunoSEQ multiplex PCR, lists solely in-frame clones and lacks some. The top ten clones hold 7.6% of a sample with approximately 170,000 clones, roughly 87% of them seen once. This receptor was obtained from a woman aged 70-85 years with COVID-19, enrolled during active disease. The rearrangement uses TRBV19 and TRBJ2-2, with 9 bases fitting TRBD2. Sequencing was done on a sample of peripheral blood. CDR3 nucleotides: TGTGCCAGTAGTAGGTTAGCGGGAGTTGACACCGGGGAGCTGTTTTTT. It encodes CASSRLAGVDTGELFF.